A selection of T cell receptor beta chains follows, all from one sample in a study of blood T cell repertoires in COVID-19. Sequencing used immunoSEQ multiplex PCR; TCRdb keeps in-frame clones, though not all of them. The top ten hold 0.87% of the sample, which has roughly 290,000 clones, about 85% seen once. Material: peripheral blood. The receptors originated from a human donor with COVID-19, enrolled during active disease. The donor label of this sample is uncertain. The CDR3 runs from the conserved cysteine through the conserved F or W. A D gene is named only where the DNA matches it firmly. The size entry is marked missing in some rows and otherwise reads once, few, many or a size class.

TRBJ1-2 NA few TRBV19 CASSPSGGLAYGYTF TGTGCCAGTAGTCCCTCGGGGGGGCTGGCCTATGGCTACACCTTC
TRBJ2-5 NA NA TRBV11-2 CASSFHTGTQETQYF TGTGCCAGCAGCTTCCACACCGGGACTCAAGAGACCCAGTACTTC
TRBJ2-1 NA NA TRBV18 CASSPQRSNEQFF TGTGCCAGCTCACCTCAGCGTTCGAATGAGCAGTTCTTC
TRBJ2-5 TRBD1 few TRBV2 CASSVGTGLQETQYF TGTGCCAGCAGTGTGGGGACAGGGTTACAAGAGACCCAGTACTTC
TRBJ1-1 NA NA TRBV10-2 CASSEDRDTEAFF TGCGCCAGCAGTGAGGACCGGGACACTGAAGCTTTCTTT
TRBJ2-3 NA NA TRBV28 CASSFLQESTDTQYF TGTGCCAGCAGTTTTTTACAGGAAAGCACAGATACGCAGTATTTT
TRBJ1-2 NA NA TRBV28 CASSFPGEARSWGYTF TGTGCCAGCAGTTTCCCCGGGGAAGCCAGGTCGTGGGGCTACACCTTC
TRBJ1-1 TRBD1 NA TRBV19 CASSKGQVGGNTEAFF TGTGCCAGTAGTAAAGGACAGGTTGGAGGAAACACTGAAGCTTTCTTT
TRBJ2-5 TRBD1 once TRBV18 CASSPRQGQETQYF TGTGCCAGCTCACCCCGACAGGGCCAAGAGACCCAGTACTTC
TRBJ1-2 TRBD1 NA TRBV9 CASSPGTGGNYGYTF TGTGCCAGCAGCCCCGGGACAGGGGGGAACTATGGCTACACCTTC
TRBJ1-5 NA NA TRBV19 CASSIRRASNQPQHF TGTGCCAGTAGTATAAGGCGGGCTAGCAATCAGCCCCAGCATTTT
TRBJ2-7 NA once TRBV5-5 CASSLVGLAYEQYF TGTGCCAGCAGCTTGGTGGGACTGGCCTATGAGCAGTACTTC
TRBJ1-2 NA NA TRBV12-3/TRBV12-4 CASSLGGEVGYTF TGTGCCAGCAGCCTCGGGGGGGAGGTAGGCTACACCTTC
TRBJ1-5 NA NA TRBV24-1 CATSGTSHQPQHF TGTGCCACCAGTGGGACATCCCATCAGCCCCAGCATTTT
TRBJ2-1 NA NA TRBV30 CAWGRGETGYNEQFF TGTGCCTGGGGCCGAGGCGAGACAGGCTACAATGAGCAGTTCTTC
TRBJ2-1 NA once TRBV28 CASRAKLYNEQFF TGTGCCAGCAGAGCAAAGTTGTACAATGAGCAGTTCTTC
TRBJ2-6 NA NA TRBV19 CASTSRRGFASGANVLTF TGTGCCAGTACCTCTCGACGAGGATTTGCCTCTGGGGCCAACGTCCTGACTTTC